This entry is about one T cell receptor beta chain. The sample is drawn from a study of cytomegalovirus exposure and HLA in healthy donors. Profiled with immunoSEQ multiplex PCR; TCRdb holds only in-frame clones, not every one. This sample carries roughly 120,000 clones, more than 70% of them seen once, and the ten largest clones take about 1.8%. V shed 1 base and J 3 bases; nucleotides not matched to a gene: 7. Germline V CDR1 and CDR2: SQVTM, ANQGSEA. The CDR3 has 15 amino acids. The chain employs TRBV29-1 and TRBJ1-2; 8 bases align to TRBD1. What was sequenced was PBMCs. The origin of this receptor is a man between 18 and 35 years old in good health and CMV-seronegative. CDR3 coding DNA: TGCAGCGTTGAAGTTAGGACAGGGTTCGACTATGGCTACACCTTC. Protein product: CSVEVRTGFDYGYTF.